This entry is about one TCR beta chain. The antigen is undetermined. The sample originates from a study of cytomegalovirus exposure and HLA in healthy donors. Study results and caveats: Association of some 18,000 TCR beta sequences with HLA alleles was found at 0.05 false discovery rate in a later analysis.

60 Vbeta and 13 Jbeta primers were used in PCR. Clones were read by immunoSEQ multiplex PCR, and TCRdb kept only the in-frame ones, dropping some. The table includes 150,000 to 200,000 clones, around 83% detected once. The junction had 10 bases not matched to a gene; V was cut back by 0 bases and J by 0 bases. The V gene's germline CDR1 is SGDLS and CDR2 YYNGEE. CDR3 length: 19 amino acids. The rearrangement uses TRBV9 and TRBJ1-3; TRBD1 agrees at 9 bases. The TCR was taken from a man over 45 in good health and CMV-seropositive. The sequencing sample was made of PBMCs. This chain's CDR3 is CASSVEAPGTGSSGNTIYF. CDR3 in DNA: TGTGCCAGCAGCGTAGAGGCCCCTGGGACAGGGAGCTCTGGAAACACCATATATTTT.